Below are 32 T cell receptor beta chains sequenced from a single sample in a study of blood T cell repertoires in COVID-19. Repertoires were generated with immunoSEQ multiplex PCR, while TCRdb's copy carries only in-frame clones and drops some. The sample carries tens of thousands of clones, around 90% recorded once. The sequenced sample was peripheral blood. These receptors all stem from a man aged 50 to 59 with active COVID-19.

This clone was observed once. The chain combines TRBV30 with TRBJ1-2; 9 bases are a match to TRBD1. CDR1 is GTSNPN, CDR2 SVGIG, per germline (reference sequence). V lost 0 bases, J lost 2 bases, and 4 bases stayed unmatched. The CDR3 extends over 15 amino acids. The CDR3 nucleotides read TGTGCCTGGAGTGTCCCCGGGACAGGGAACTATGGCTACACCTTC. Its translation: CAWSVPGTGNYGYTF.

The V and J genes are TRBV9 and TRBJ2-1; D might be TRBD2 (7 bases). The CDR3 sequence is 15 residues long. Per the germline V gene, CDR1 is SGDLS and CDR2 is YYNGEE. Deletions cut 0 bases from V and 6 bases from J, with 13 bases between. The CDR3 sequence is CASSVGGGAFNEQFF. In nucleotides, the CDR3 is TGTGCCAGCAGCGTAGGTGGGGGGGCATTCAATGAGCAGTTCTTC.

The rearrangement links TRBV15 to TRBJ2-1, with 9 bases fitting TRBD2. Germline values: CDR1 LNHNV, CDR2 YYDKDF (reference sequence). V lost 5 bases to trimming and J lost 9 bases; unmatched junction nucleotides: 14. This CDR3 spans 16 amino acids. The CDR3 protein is CATSVGVGTSQTEQFF. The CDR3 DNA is TGTGCCACCAGCGTGGGGGTGGGGACTAGCCAGACTGAGCAGTTCTTC. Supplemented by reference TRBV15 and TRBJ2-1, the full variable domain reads DAMVIQNPRYQVTQFGKPVTLSCSQTLNHNVMYWYQQKSSQAPKLLFHYYDKDFNNEADTPDNFQSRRPNTSFCFLDIRSPGLGDTAMYLCATSVGVGTSQTEQFFGPGTRLTVL.

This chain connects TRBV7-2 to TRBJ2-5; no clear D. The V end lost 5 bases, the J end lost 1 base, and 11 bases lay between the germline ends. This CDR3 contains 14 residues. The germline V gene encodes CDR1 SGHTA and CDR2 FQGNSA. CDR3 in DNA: TGTGCCAGCAGCCCCAACAGCTTCCAAGAGACCCAGTACTTC. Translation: CASSPNSFQETQYF.

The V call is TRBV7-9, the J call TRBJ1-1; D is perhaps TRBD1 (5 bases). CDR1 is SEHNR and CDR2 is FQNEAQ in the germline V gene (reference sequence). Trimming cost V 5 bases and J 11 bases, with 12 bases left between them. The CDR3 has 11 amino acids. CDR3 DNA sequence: TGTGCCAGCAGCCGTGACCGGGGGGCTTTCTTT. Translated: CASSRDRGAFF.

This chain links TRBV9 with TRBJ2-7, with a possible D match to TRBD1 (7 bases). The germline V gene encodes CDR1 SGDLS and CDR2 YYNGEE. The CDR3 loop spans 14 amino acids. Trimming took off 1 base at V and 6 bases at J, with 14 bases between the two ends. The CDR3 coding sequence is TGTGCCAGCAGCGTATCAGGGGGGAGCGTCGAGCAGTACTTC. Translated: CASSVSGGSVEQYF.

For the CDR3, the DNA is TGTGCCAGCAGCTTAAGCGAGAGTACTGAAGCTTTCTTT. Its translation: CASSLSESTEAFF. The rearrangement links TRBV7-6 to TRBJ1-1; D call uncertain. The germline V gene has CDR1 SGHVS and CDR2 FNYEAQ. V was clipped by 2 bases and J by 5 bases, with 9 bases between them. The CDR3 sequence is 13 residues long.

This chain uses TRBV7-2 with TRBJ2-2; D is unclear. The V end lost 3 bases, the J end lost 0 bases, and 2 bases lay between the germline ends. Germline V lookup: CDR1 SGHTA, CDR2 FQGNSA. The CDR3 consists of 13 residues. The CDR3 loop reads CASSFANTGELFF. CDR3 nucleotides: TGTGCCAGCAGCTTCGCGAACACCGGGGAGCTGTTTTTT.

As DNA, the CDR3 is TGTGCTAGTGGGGCTGGACAGGGGGCTCCCCAGCCCCAGCATTTT. Protein sequence: CASGAGQGAPQPQHF. The chain joins TRBV12-5 to TRBJ1-5, with TRBD1 matching over 11 bases. CDR1 LGHNT and CDR2 FRNRAP come from the germline V gene. V was clipped by 6 bases and J by 7 bases; unmatched bases: 8. CDR3 length: 15 amino acids. Supplemented by reference TRBV12-5 and TRBJ1-5, the full variable domain reads DARVTQTPRHKVTEMGQEVTMRCQPILGHNTVFWYRQTMMQGLELLAYFRNRAPLDDSGMPKDRFSAEMPDATLATLKIQPSEPRDSAVYFCASGAGQGAPQPQHFGDGTRLSIL.

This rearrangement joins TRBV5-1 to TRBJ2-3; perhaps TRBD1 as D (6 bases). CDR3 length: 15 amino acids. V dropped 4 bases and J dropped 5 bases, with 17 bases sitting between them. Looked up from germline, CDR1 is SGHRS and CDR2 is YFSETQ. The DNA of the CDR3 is TGCGCCAGCAGCCCACGGCCAGAGGGGGTAGATACGCAGTATTTT. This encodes CASSPRPEGVDTQYF.

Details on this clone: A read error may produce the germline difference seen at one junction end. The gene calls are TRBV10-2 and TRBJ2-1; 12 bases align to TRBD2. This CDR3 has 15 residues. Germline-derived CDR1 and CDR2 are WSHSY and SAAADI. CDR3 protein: CASSEFGTSGFSLIF. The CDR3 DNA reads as TGCGCCAGCAGTGAGTTTGGGACTAGCGGGTTCTCCCTGATCTTC.

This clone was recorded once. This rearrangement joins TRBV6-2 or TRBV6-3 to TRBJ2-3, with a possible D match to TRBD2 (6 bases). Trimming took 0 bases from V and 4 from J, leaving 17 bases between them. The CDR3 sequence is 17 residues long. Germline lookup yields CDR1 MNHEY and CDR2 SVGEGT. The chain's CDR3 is CASSYSKSAGKADTQYF. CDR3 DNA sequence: TGTGCCAGCAGTTACTCTAAGTCGGCGGGGAAGGCAGATACGCAGTATTTT.

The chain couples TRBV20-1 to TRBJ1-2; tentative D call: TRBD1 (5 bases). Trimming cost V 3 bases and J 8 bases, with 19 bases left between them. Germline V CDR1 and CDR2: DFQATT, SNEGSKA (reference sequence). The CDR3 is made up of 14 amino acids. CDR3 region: CSASVTAIGAGYTF. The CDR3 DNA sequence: TGCAGTGCTAGTGTGACAGCGATAGGCGCAGGCTACACCTTC.

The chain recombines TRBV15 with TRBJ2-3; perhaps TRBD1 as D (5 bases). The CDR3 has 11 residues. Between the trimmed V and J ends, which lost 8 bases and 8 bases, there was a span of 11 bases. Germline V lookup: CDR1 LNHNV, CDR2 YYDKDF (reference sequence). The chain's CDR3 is CATRLGVTQYF. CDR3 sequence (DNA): TGTGCCACCCGATTAGGGGTTACGCAGTATTTT.

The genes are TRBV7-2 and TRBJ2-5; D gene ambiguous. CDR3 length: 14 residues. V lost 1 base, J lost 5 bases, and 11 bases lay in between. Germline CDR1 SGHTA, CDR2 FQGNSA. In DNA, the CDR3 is TGTGCCAGCAGCTTAGGTTCACTCCGGGAGACCCAGTACTTC. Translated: CASSLGSLRETQYF. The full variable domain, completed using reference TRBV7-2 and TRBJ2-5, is GAGVSQSPSNKVTEKGKDVELRCDPISGHTALYWYRQSLGQGLEFLIYFQGNSAPDKSGLPSDRFSAERTGGSVSTLTIQRTQQEDSAVYLCASSLGSLRETQYFGPGTRLLVL.

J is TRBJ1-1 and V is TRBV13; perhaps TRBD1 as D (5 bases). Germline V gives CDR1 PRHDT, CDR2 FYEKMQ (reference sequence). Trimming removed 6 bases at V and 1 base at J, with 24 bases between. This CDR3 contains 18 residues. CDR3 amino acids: CASRRERHFDSTNTEAFF. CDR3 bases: TGTGCCAGCAGACGAGAGAGGCACTTCGACAGTACGAACACTGAAGCTTTCTTT.

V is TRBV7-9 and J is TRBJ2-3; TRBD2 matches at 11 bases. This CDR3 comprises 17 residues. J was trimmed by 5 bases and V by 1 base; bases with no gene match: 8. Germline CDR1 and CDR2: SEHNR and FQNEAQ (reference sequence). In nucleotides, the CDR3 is TGTGCCAGCAGCTTAGGGCTAGCGGGAGGAGGAGGAGATACGCAGTATTTT. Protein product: CASSLGLAGGGGDTQYF. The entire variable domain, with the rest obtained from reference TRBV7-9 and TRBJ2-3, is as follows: DTGVSQNPRHKITKRGQNVTFRCDPISEHNRLYWYRQTLGQGPEFLTYFQNEAQLEKSRLLSDRFSAERPKGSFSTLEIQRTEQGDSAMYLCASSLGLAGGGGDTQYFGPGTRLTVL.

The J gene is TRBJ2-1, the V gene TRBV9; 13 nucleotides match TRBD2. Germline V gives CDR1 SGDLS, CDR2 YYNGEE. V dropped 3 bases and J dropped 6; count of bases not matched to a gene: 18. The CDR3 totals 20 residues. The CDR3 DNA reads TGTGCCAGCAGCGCTCCCGAGGTACTAGCGGGAGGGGGGTTCAGCAATGAGCAGTTCTTC. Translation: CASSAPEVLAGGGFSNEQFF.

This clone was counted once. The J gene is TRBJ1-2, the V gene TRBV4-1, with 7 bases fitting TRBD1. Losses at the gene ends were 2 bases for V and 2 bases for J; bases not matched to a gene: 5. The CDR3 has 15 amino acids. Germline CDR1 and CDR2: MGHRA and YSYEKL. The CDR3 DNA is TGCGCCAGCAGCCAAAACAGGGGTTGGAACTATGGCTACACCTTC. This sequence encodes CASSQNRGWNYGYTF.

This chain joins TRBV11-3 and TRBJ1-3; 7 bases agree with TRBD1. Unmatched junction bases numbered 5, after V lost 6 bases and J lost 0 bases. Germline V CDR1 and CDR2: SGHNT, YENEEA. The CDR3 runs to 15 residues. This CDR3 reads CASRTGTDSGNTIYF. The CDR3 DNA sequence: TGTGCCAGCAGAACGGGGACAGACTCTGGAAACACCATATATTTT.

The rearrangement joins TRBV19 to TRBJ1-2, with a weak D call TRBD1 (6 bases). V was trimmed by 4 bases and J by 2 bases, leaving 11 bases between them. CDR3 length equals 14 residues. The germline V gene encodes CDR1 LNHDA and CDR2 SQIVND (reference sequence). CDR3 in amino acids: CASSNQGSNYGYTF. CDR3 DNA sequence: TGTGCCAGTAGTAATCAGGGGTCCAACTATGGCTACACCTTC.

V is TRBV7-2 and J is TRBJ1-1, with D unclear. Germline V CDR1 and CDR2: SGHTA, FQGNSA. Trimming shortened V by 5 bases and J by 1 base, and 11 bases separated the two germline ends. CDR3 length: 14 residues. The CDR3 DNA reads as TGTGCCAGCAGCCTAAGTTCGAAGAACACTGAAGCTTTCTTT. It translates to CASSLSSKNTEAFF.

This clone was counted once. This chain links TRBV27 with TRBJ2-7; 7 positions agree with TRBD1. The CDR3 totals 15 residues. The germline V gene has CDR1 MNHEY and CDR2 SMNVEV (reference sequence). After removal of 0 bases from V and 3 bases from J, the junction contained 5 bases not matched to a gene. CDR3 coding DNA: TGTGCCAGCAGTTTATCGGACAGGAGACTCTACGAGCAGTACTTC. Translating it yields CASSLSDRRLYEQYF.

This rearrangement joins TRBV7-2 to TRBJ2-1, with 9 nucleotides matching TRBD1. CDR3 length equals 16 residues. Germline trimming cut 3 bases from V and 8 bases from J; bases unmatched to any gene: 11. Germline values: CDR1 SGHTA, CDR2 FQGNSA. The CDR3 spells CASSFPRTGVRDEQFF. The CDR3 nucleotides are TGTGCCAGCAGCTTTCCCCGGACAGGGGTAAGGGATGAGCAGTTCTTC.

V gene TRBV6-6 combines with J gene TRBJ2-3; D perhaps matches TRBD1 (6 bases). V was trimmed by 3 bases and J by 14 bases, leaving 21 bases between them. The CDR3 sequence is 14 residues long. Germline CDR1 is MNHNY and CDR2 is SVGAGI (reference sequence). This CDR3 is CASSYRGQGNGLYF. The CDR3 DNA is TGTGCCAGCAGTTATAGGGGTCAGGGGAACGGTCTGTATTTT.

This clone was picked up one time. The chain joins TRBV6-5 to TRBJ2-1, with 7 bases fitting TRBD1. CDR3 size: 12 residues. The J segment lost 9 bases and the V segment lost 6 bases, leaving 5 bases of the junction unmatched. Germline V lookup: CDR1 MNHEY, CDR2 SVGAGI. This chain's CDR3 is CASSRDRVEQFF. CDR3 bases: TGTGCCAGCAGCCGCGACAGGGTTGAGCAGTTCTTC.

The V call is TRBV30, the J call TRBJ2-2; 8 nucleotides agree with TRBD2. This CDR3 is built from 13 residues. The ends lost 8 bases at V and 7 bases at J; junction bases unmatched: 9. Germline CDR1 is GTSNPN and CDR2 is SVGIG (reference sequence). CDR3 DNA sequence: TGTGCCGGTAGCGGGATGGAGGACGGGGAGCTGTTTTTT. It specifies CAGSGMEDGELFF.

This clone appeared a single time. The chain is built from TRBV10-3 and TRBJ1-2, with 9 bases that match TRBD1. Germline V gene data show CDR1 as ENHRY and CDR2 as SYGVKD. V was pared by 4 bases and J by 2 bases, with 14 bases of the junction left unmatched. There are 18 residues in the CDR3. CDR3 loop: CAISAGALRQGGNYGYTF. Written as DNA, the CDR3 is TGTGCCATCAGTGCCGGGGCTTTACGACAGGGGGGAAACTATGGCTACACCTTC.

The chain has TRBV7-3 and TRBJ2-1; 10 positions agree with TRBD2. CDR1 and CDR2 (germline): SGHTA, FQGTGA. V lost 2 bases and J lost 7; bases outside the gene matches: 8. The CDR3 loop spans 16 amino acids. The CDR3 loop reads CASSLYAASGSNEQFF. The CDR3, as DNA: TGTGCCAGCAGCTTATATGCCGCTAGCGGGAGTAATGAGCAGTTCTTC.

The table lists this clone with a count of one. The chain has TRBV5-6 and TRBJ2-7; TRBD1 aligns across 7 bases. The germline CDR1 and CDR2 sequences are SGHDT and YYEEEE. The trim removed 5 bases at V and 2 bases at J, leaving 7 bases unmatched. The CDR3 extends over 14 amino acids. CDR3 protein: CASSRHGQAYEQYF. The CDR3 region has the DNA TGTGCCAGCAGTCGACATGGACAGGCCTACGAGCAGTACTTC. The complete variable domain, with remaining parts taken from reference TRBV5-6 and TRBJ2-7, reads DAGVTQSPTHLIKTRGQQVTLRCSPKSGHDTVSWYQQALGQGPQFIFQYYEEEERQRGNFPDRFSGHQFPNYSSELNVNALLLGDSALYLCASSRHGQAYEQYFGPGTRLTVT.

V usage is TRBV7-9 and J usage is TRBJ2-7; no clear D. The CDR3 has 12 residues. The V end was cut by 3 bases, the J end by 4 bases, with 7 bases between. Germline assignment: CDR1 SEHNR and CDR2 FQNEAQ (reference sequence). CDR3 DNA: TGTGCCAGCAGCTTCTCAGGATACGAGCAGTACTTC. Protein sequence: CASSFSGYEQYF.

The CDR3 spells CASSSERRSVYGYTF. In DNA form, the CDR3 reads TGTGCCAGCAGTTCCGAGCGACGGAGTGTCTATGGCTACACCTTC. The V gene is TRBV27, the J gene TRBJ1-2; D not resolved. This CDR3 is built from 15 residues. Trimming left V 4 bases short and J 4 bases short, with 16 bases between. From germline, CDR1 is MNHEY and CDR2 SMNVEV (reference sequence).